This is a list of T cell receptor beta chains from one sample in a study of identical twins. TCRdb analysed the 5' RACE reads with MiXCR anew, one entry per CDR3 protein. The table lists roughly 750,000 distinct CDR3 sequences, 21% of them singletons. The sample was also reused in another study, on T cells expressing NK-cell markers.

Sequenced material: PBMCs. All receptors come from a young woman in good health. The CDR3 runs from the conserved cysteine through the conserved F or W. Fields, in order: clone size, J gene, D gene, V gene, CDR3 length, CDR3 protein, CDR3 DNA. The D gene is left open where the match is weak. Clone size is shown for a subset of rows, as once, few, many or a class of expanded clone.

. TRBJ1-5 . TRBV6-5 18 CASSYMGRGRVPGQPQHF TGTGCCAGCAGTTACATGGGCAGGGGCAGGGTTCCGGGTCAGCCCCAGCATTTT
. TRBJ1-1 . TRBV20-1 12 CSAPKPGHEAFF TGCAGTGCCCCCAAGCCCGGACATGAAGCTTTCTTT
. TRBJ1-1 . TRBV29-1 13 CSVGLGANSEAFF TGCAGCGTTGGCCTGGGGGCGAATTCTGAAGCTTTCTTT
. TRBJ2-7 TRBD1 TRBV5-1 14 CASRTQGATYEQYF TGCGCCAGCAGGACACAGGGGGCGACCTACGAGCAGTACTTC
many TRBJ2-5 . TRBV7-2 13 CASSLNVPETQYF TGTGCCAGCAGCTTAAATGTCCCCGAGACCCAGTACTTC
few TRBJ1-4 . TRBV20-1 15 CSASPAGEHVGKLFF TGCAGTGCTAGCCCCGCGGGGGAGCACGTCGGAAAACTGTTTTTT
. TRBJ1-5 TRBD1 TRBV6-1 17 CASSGYRGQGGNQPQHF TGTGCCAGCAGTGGGTACAGGGGGCAAGGAGGCAATCAGCCCCAGCATTTT
many TRBJ2-2 . TRBV9 18 CASSAPLGGGPNTGELFF TGTGCCAGCAGCGCCCCCTTAGGGGGAGGGCCTAACACCGGGGAGCTGTTTTTT
many TRBJ2-6 . TRBV5-5 18 CASSLAWGIQTGANVLTF TGTGCCAGCAGCTTGGCATGGGGGATTCAGACTGGGGCCAACGTCCTGACTTTC
. TRBJ1-1 TRBD1 TRBV20-1 15 CSARDPGTVNTEAFF TGCAGTGCTAGAGACCCCGGGACAGTGAACACTGAAGCTTTCTTT
. TRBJ2-1 TRBD2 TRBV24-1 15 CATSDRAGGANEQFF TGTGCCACCAGCGACAGAGCGGGGGGCGCTAATGAGCAGTTCTTC